This record concerns one TCR beta chain sequence. The CDR3 sequence is 13 residues long. Between the trimmed V and J ends, which lost 1 base and 5 bases, there was a span of 10 bases. The germline V gene has CDR1 SGHRS and CDR2 YFSETQ. The data originate from a study of control samples from healthy donors and cancer patients. The repertoire was sequenced with immunoSEQ multiplex PCR; TCRdb's copy has only in-frame clones and lacks some. Of over 100,000 clones listed, roughly 88% were seen once; the top ten hold roughly 3.3%. Sequenced: blood. The TCR comes from a man aged 35 to 55 in good health. The genes are TRBV5-1 and TRBJ2-7; possibly TRBD1 for D (5 bases). In nucleotides, the CDR3 is TGCGCCAGCAGCTTGAGGCCAGGGCACGAGCAGTACTTC. Protein sequence: CASSLRPGHEQYF. The entire variable domain, with the rest obtained from reference TRBV5-1 and TRBJ2-7, is as follows: KAGVTQTPRYLIKTRGQQVTLSCSPISGHRSVSWYQQTPGQGLQFLFEYFSETQRNKGNFPGRFSGRQFSNSRSEMNVSTLELGDSALYLCASSLRPGHEQYFGPGTRLTVT.